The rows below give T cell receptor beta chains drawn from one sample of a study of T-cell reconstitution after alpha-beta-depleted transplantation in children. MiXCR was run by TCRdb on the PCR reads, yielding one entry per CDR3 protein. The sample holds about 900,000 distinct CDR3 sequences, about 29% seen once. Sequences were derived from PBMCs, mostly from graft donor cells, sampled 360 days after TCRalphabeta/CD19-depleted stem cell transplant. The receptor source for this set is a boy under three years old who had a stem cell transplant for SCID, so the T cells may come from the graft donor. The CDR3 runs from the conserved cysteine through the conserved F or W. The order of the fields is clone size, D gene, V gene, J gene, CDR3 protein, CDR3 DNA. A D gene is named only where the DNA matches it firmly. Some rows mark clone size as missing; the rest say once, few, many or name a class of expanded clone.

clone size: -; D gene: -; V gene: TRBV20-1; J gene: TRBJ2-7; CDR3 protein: CSASVVGTPSYEQYF; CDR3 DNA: TGCAGTGCTAGCGTGGTCGGGACACCTTCCTACGAGCAGTACTTC
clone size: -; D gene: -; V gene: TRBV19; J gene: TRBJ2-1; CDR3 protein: CASSIIARPNDEQFF; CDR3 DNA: TGTGCCAGTAGTATTATCGCGCGACCGAACGATGAGCAGTTCTTC
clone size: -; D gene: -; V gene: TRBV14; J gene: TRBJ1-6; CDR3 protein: CASSLRGAVTSPLHF; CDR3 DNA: TGTGCCAGCAGCCTAAGGGGTGCTGTTACTTCACCCCTCCACTTT
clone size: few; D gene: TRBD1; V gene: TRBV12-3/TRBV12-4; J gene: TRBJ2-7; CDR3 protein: CASSRTGATSYEQYF; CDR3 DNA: TGTGCCAGCAGTCGCACAGGGGCAACGTCCTACGAGCAGTACTTC
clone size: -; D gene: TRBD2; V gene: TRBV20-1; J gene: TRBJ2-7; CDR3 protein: CSVLAGGLYEQYF; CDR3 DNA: TGCAGTGTTTTAGCGGGGGGTCTCTACGAGCAGTACTTC
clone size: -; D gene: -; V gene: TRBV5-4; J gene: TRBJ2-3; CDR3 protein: CASSLEGLGGTDTQYF; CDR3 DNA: TGTGCCAGCAGCTTGGAAGGGCTAGGGGGCACAGATACGCAGTATTTT
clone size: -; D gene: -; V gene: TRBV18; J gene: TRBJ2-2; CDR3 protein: CASSKSDTGELFF; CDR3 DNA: TGTGCCAGCTCAAAAAGCGACACCGGGGAGCTGTTTTTT
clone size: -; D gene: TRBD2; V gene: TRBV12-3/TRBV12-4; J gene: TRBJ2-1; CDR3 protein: CASSLGTSPFF; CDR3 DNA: TGTGCCAGCAGTTTAGGGACTAGCCCGTTCTTC
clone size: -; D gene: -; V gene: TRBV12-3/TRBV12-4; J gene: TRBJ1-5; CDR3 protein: CASSLGGVQPQHF; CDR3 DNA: TGTGCCAGCAGTTTAGGAGGGGTTCAGCCCCAGCATTTT
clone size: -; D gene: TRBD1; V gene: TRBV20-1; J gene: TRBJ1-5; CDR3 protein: CSAGGGGGAGQPQHF; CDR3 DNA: TGCAGTGCCGGTGGAGGAGGGGGCGCGGGTCAGCCCCAGCATTTT
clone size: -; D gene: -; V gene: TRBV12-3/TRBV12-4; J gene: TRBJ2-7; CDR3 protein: CASSMYYEQYF; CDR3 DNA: TGTGCCAGCAGTATGTACTACGAGCAGTACTTC
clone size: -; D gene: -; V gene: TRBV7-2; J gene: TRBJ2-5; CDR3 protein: CASSWKEETQYF; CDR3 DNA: TGTGCCAGCAGCTGGAAAGAAGAGACCCAGTACTTC
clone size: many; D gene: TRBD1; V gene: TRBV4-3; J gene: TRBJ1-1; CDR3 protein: CASSQEGRTGGTEAFF; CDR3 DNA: TGCGCCAGCAGCCAAGAGGGAAGGACAGGGGGTACTGAAGCTTTCTTT
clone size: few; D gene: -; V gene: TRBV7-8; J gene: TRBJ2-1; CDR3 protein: CASSLTVVGSYNEQFF; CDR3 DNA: TGTGCCAGCAGCCTAACGGTCGTCGGCTCCTACAATGAGCAGTTCTTC
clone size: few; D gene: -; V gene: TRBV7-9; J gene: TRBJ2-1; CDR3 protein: CASSSPTGRVIISYNEQFF; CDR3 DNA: TGTGCCAGCAGCTCCCCGACAGGGAGGGTTATAATTTCCTACAATGAGCAGTTCTTC
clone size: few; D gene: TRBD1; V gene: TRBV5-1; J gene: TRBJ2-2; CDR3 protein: CASSLSRGPNTGELFF; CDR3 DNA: TGCGCCAGCAGCTTGAGTAGGGGGCCGAACACCGGGGAGCTGTTTTTT
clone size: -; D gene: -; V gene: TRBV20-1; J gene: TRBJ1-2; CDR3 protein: CSAPGTVYGYTF; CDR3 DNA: TGCAGTGCTCCCGGGACGGTCTATGGCTACACCTTC
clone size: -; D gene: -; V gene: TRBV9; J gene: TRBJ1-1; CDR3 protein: CASSVEGDGGAEAFF; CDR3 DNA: TGTGCCAGCAGCGTAGAGGGGGACGGAGGGGCTGAAGCTTTCTTT
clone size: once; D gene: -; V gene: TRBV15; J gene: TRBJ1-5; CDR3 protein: CATSSSVPGGNQPQHF; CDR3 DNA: TGTGCCACCAGCAGTTCCGTCCCAGGGGGCAATCAGCCCCAGCATTTT
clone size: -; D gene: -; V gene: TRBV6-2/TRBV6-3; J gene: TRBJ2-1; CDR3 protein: CASMPPGTPYNEQFF; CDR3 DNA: TGTGCCAGCATGCCCCCCGGAACCCCCTACAATGAGCAGTTCTTC
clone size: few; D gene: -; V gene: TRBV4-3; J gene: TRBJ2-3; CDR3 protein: CASSQDGNLASDTQYF; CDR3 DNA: TGCGCCAGCAGCCAAGATGGAAACCTTGCTTCAGATACGCAGTATTTT
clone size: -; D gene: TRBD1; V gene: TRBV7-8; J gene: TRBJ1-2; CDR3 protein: CASSFTGGLYGYTF; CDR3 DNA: TGTGCCAGCAGCTTCACAGGGGGACTGTATGGCTACACCTTC
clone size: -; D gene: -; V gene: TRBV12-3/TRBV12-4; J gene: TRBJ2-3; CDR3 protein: CASRWLGQVRTDTQYF; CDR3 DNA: TGTGCCAGCAGGTGGCTCGGGCAGGTACGGACAGATACGCAGTATTTT
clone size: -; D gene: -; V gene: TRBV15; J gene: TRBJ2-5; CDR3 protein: CATSRFEVETQYF; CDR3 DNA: TGTGCCACCAGCAGATTTGAGGTGGAGACCCAGTACTTC
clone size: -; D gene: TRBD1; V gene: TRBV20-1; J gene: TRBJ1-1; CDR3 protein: CSARASGQGAIEAFF; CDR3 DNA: TGCAGTGCTAGAGCCTCTGGACAGGGGGCAATTGAAGCTTTCTTT
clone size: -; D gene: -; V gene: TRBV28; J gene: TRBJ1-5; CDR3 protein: CASSSPGRDQPQHF; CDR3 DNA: TGTGCCAGCAGTTCCCCCGGCCGGGATCAGCCCCAGCATTTT
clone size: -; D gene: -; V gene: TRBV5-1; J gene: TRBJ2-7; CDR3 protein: CASSLATGRDSYEQYF; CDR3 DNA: TGCGCCAGCAGCTTGGCGACAGGGAGGGACTCCTACGAGCAGTACTTC
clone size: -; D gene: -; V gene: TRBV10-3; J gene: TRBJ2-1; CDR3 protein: CAISANSSGGAGEQFF; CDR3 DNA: TGTGCCATCAGTGCGAATAGTAGCGGTGGGGCCGGTGAGCAGTTCTTC
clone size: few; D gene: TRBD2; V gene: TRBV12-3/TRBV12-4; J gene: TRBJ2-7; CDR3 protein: CAISQLAGGPPYEQYF; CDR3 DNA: TGTGCCATCTCACAGCTAGCGGGGGGCCCCCCCTACGAGCAGTACTTC
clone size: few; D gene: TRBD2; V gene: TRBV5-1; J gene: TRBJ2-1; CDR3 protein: CASSPIYSGGAGEQFF; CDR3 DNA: TGCGCCAGCAGCCCGATTTATAGCGGGGGGGCCGGTGAGCAGTTCTTC
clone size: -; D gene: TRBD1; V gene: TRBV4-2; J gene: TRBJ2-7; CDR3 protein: CASSPGGQGVREQYF; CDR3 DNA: TGTGCCAGCAGCCCGGGGGGACAGGGGGTAAGGGAGCAGTACTTC
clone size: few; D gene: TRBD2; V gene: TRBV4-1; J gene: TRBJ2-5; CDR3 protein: CASSQMGGEETQYF; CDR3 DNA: TGCGCCAGCAGCCAGATGGGAGGGGAAGAGACCCAGTACTTC
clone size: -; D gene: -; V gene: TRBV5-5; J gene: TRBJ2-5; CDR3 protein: CASSLVLQGPNIRGETQYF; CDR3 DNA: TGTGCCAGCAGCTTGGTACTCCAGGGCCCCAATATTAGGGGGGAGACCCAGTACTTC
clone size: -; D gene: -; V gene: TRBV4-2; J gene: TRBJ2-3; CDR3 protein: CASSQVMLGETSTDTQYF; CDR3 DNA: TGTGCCAGCAGCCAAGTTATGCTCGGGGAAACTAGCACAGATACGCAGTATTTT
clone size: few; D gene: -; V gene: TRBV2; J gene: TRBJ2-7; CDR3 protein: CASSVNTKDEQYF; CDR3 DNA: TGTGCCAGCAGTGTGAACACGAAAGACGAGCAGTACTTC
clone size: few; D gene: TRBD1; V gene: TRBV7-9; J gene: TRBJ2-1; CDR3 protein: CASSPRQGPFNEQFF; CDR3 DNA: TGTGCCAGCAGCCCTCGACAGGGTCCCTTCAATGAGCAGTTCTTC
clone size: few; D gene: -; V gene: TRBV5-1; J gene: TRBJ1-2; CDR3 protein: CASSLGRRTWESGYTF; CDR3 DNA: TGCGCCAGCAGCTTGGGTAGACGGACATGGGAGAGCGGCTACACCTTC
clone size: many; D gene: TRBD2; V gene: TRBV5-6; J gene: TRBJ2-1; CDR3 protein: CASSHGLARFLQFF; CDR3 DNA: TGTGCCAGCAGCCACGGACTAGCGCGGTTTTTGCAGTTCTTC
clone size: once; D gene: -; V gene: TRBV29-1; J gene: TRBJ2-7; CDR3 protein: CSATGTIGYEQYF; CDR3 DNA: TGCAGCGCTACCGGGACAATCGGCTACGAGCAGTACTTC